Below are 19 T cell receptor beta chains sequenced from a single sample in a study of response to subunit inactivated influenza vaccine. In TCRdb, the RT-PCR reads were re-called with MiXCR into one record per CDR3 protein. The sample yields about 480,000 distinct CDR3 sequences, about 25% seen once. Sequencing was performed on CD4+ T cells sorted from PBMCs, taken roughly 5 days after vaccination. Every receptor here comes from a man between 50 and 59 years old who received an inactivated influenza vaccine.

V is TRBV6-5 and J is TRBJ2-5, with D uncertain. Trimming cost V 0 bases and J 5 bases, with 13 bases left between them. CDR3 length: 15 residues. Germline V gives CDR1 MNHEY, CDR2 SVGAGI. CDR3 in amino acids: CASSYSKVVGETQYF. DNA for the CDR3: TGTGCCAGCAGTTACTCGAAGGTAGTCGGGGAGACCCAGTACTTC.

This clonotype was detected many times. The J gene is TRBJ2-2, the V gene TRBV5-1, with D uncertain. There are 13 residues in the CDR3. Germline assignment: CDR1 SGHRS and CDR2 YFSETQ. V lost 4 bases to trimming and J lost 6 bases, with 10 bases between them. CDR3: CASSLHEAGELFF. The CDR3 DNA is TGCGCCAGCAGCCTTCATGAGGCCGGGGAGCTGTTTTTT.

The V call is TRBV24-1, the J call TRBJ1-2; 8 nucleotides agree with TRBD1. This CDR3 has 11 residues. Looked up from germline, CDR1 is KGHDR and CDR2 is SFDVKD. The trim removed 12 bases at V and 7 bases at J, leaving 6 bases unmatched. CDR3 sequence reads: CAAGQGLGYTF. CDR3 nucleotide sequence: TGTGCCGCCGGACAGGGACTTGGCTACACCTTC.

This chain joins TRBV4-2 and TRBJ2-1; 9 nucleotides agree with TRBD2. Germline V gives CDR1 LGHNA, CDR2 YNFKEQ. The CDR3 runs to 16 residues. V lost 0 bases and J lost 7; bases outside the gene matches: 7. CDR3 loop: CASSQDRGRAWNEQFF. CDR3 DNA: TGTGCCAGCAGCCAAGATCGCGGGAGGGCCTGGAATGAGCAGTTCTTC.

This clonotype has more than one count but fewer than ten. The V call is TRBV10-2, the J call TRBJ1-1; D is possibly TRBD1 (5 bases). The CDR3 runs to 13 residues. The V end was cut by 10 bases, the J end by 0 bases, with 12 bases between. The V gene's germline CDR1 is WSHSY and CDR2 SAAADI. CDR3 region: CATSTEVNTEAFF. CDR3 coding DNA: TGCGCCACCTCGACAGAGGTGAACACTGAAGCTTTCTTT.

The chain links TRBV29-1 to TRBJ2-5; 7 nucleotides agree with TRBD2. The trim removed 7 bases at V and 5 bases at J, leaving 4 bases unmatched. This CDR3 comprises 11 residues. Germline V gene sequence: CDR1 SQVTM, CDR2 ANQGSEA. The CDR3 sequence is CSAGGFETQYF. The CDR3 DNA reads TGCAGCGCCGGGGGGTTTGAGACCCAGTACTTC.

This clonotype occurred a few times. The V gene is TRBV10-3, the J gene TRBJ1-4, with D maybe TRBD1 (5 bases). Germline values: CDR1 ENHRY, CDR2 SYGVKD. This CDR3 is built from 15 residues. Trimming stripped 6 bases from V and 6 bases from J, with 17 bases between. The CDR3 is CAIRGSGVYDEKLFF. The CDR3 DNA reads TGTGCCATCAGAGGTTCGGGGGTATATGATGAAAAACTGTTTTTT.

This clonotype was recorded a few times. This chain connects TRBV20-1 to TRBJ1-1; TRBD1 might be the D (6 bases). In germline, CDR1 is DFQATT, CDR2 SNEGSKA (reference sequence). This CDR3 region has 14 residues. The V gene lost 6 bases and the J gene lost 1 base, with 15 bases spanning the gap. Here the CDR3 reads CSARRQGTNTEAFF. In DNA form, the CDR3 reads TGCAGTGCCCGAAGGCAGGGGACGAACACTGAAGCTTTCTTT.

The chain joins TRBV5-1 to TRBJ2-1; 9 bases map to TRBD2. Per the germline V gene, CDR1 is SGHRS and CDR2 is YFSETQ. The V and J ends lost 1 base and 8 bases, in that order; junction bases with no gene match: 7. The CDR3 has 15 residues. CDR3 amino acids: CASSLYSSGIDEQFF. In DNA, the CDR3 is TGCGCCAGCAGCTTGTATTCTAGCGGGATTGATGAGCAGTTCTTC.

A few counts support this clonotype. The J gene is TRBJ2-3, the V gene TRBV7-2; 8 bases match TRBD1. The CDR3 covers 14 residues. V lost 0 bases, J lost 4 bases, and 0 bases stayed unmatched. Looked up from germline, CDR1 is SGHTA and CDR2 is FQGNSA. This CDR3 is CASSLATGADTQYF. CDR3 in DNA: TGTGCCAGCAGCTTAGCGACAGGGGCAGATACGCAGTATTTT.

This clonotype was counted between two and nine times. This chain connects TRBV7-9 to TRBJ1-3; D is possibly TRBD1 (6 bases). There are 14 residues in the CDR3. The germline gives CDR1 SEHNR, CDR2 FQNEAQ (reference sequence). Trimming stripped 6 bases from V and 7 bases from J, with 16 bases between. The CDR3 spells CASSSGTPSNTIYF. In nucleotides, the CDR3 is TGTGCCAGCAGTTCCGGGACACCCAGTAACACCATATATTTT.

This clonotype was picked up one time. DNA of the CDR3: TGTGCCAGCAGCCAACAGGGGGCGTCTAACTATGGCTACACCTTC. Protein: CASSQQGASNYGYTF. The chain uses TRBV4-2 and TRBJ1-2; 8 bases are a match to TRBD1. The V gene end was trimmed by 2 bases and the J gene end by 0 bases; junction bases not matched to a gene: 2. The CDR3 is 15 residues long. Germline V CDR1 and CDR2: LGHNA, YNFKEQ.

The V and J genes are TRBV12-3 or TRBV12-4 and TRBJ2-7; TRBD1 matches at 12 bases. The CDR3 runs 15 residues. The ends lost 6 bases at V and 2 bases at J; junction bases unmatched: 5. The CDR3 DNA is TGTGCCAGCAGCACGGGGACAGGGGGCCCCTACGAGCAGTACTTC. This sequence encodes CASSTGTGGPYEQYF.

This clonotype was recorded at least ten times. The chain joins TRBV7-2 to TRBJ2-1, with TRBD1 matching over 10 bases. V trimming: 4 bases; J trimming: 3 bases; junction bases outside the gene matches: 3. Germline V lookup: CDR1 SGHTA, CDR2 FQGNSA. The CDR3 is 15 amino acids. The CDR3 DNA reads TGTGCCAGCAGCTCGGGACAGGGGAGCTACAATGAGCAGTTCTTC. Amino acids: CASSSGQGSYNEQFF. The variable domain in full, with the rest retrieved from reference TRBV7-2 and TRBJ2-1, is GAGVSQSPSNKVTEKGKDVELRCDPISGHTALYWYRQSLGQGLEFLIYFQGNSAPDKSGLPSDRFSAERTGGSVSTLTIQRTQQEDSAVYLCASSSGQGSYNEQFFGPGTRLTVL.

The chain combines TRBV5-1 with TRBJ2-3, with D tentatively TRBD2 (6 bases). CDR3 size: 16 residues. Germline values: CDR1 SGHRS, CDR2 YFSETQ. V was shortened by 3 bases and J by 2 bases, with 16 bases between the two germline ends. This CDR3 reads CASSSGRGATTDTQYF. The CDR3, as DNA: TGCGCCAGCAGCTCGGGGCGGGGCGCCACCACAGATACGCAGTATTTT.

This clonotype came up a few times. CDR3 residues: CAISGSSGSYEQYF. The DNA of the CDR3 is TGTGCCATCAGTGGATCTAGCGGCTCCTACGAGCAGTACTTC. The chain carries TRBV10-3 and TRBJ2-7; TRBD2 matches at 7 bases. CDR1 is ENHRY, CDR2 SYGVKD, per germline. The CDR3 runs to 14 residues. J gave up 0 bases and V 4 bases, and 3 bases lay outside the gene matches.

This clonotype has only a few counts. The CDR3: CASSQLAGGRTGELFF. The CDR3 bases are TGTGCCAGTAGTCAACTAGCGGGAGGTCGTACCGGGGAGCTGTTTTTT. J is TRBJ2-2 and V is TRBV19, with 12 bases matching TRBD2. The V segment lost 5 bases and the J segment 5 bases; nucleotides outside the gene matches: 6. Germline lookup yields CDR1 LNHDA and CDR2 SQIVND (reference sequence). The CDR3 extends over 16 amino acids.

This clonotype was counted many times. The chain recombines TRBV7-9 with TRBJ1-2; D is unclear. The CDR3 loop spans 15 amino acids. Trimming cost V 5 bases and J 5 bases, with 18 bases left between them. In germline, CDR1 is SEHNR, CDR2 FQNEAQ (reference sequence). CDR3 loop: CASSPPIRVGYGYTF. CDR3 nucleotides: TGTGCCAGCAGCCCCCCCATCCGAGTAGGGTATGGCTACACCTTC.

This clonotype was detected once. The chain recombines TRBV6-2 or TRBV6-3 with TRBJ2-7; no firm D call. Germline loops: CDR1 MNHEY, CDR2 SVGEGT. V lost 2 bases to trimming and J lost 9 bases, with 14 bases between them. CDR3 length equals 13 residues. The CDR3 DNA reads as TGTGCCAGCAGTTACCGTGACACCACTGGGCAGTACTTC. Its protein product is CASSYRDTTGQYF.